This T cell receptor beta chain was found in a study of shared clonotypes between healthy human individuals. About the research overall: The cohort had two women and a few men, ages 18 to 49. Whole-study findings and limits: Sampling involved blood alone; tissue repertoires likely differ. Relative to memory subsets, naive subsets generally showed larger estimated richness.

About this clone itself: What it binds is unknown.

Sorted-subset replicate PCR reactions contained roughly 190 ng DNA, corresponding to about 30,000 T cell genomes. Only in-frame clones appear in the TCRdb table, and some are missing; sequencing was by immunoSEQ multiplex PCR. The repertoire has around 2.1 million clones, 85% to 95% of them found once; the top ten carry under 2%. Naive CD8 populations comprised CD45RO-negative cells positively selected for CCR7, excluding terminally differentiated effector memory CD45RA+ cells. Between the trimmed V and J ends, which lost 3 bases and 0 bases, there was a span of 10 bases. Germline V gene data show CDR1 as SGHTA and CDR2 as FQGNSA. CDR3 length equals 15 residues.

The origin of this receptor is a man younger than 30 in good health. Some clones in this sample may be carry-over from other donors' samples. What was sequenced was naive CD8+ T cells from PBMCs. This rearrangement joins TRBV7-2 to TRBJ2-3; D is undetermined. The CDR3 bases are TGTGCCAGCAGCTTGAAGACCGTTAGCACAGATACGCAGTATTTT. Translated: CASSLKTVSTDTQYF.